This T cell receptor (beta chain) appears in the sequencing data of a study of T cell repertoires in aging, cancer and after chemotherapy. The template was genomic DNA from peripheral blood, not RNA. Trimming cost V 6 bases and J 7 bases; bases outside gene matches: 11. CDR3 length: 15 residues. Germline V lookup: CDR1 SEHNR, CDR2 FQNEAQ (reference sequence). A mixed TRB-A/B primer pool amplified rearranged TRB by multiplex touch-down PCR. TCRdb reprocessed the multiplex PCR reads via MiXCR and lists one record per CDR3 protein. This table holds around 3,000 distinct CDR3 sequences, under 25% found once. This clonotype counts as medium-sized.

This chain uses TRBV7-9 with TRBJ2-1; 8 nucleotides line up with TRBD1. The sequenced sample consisted of blood. The sequence derives from a human donor with a blood cancer. The CDR3 is CASSSTGTGVNEQFF. The CDR3 DNA reads as TGTGCCAGCAGTTCGACCGGGACAGGAGTGAATGAGCAGTTCTTC.